A selection of T cell receptor beta chains follows, all from one sample in a study of T cell responses to AZD1222 COVID-19 vaccine. Assay used: immunoSEQ multiplex PCR; TCRdb lists only in-frame clones, some missing. The sample holds 65,000 to 85,000 clones, 70% to 90% seen once. The sample here was peripheral blood, taken 28 days after the second AZD1222 dose. The origin of the receptors is an adult who received the AZD1222 COVID-19 vaccine. The CDR3 runs from the conserved cysteine through the conserved F or W. The D gene is left open where the match is weak. The size field is filled for only some rows; it gives once, few, many or a size class.

V gene: TRBV30
clone size: -
J gene: TRBJ1-2
D gene: -
CDR3 DNA: TGTGCCTGGAGGTTTACATCGCCGTCAGGGATCGGTCCCGTGGACTATGGCTACACCTTC
CDR3 protein: CAWRFTSPSGIGPVDYGYTF

V gene: TRBV5-1
clone size: -
J gene: TRBJ2-7
D gene: -
CDR3 DNA: TGCGCCAGCAGCTTGGCCGGTCAGGACAGATTCTACGAGCAGTACTTC
CDR3 protein: CASSLAGQDRFYEQYF

V gene: TRBV2
clone size: -
J gene: TRBJ2-3
D gene: TRBD2
CDR3 DNA: TGTGCCAGCAGTGATAGGCGGGGGGGCCTTCATACGCAGTATTTT
CDR3 protein: CASSDRRGGLHTQYF

V gene: TRBV7-6
clone size: few
J gene: TRBJ2-5
D gene: -
CDR3 DNA: TGTGCCAGCAGCTTAGATCAACAGCTTCAAGAGACCCAGTACTTC
CDR3 protein: CASSLDQQLQETQYF

V gene: TRBV6-5
clone size: -
J gene: TRBJ2-7
D gene: TRBD1
CDR3 DNA: TGTGCCAGTGGCCGGACAGGGATCAAAAACGAGCAGTACTTC
CDR3 protein: CASGRTGIKNEQYF

V gene: TRBV6-5
clone size: -
J gene: TRBJ2-7
D gene: -
CDR3 DNA: TGTGCCAGCAGTTACGAGGGGGTAGAGCAGTACTTC
CDR3 protein: CASSYEGVEQYF

V gene: TRBV6-5
clone size: -
J gene: TRBJ2-3
D gene: TRBD2
CDR3 DNA: TGTGCCAGCAGTTGGGGGACTAGCGGGGAGACAGATACGCAGTATTTT
CDR3 protein: CASSWGTSGETDTQYF

V gene: TRBV7-7
clone size: -
J gene: TRBJ2-1
D gene: TRBD2
CDR3 DNA: TGTGCTAGCAGCCAAGGACTAGCACGGAAAGAGAATGAGCAGTTCTTC
CDR3 protein: CASSQGLARKENEQFF

V gene: TRBV5-4
clone size: -
J gene: TRBJ2-2
D gene: -
CDR3 DNA: TGTGCCAGCAGCTACGCCGGCAGGGGAGGCACCGGGGAGCTGTTTTTT
CDR3 protein: CASSYAGRGGTGELFF

V gene: TRBV30
clone size: -
J gene: TRBJ2-3
D gene: TRBD2
CDR3 DNA: TGTGCCTGGAGTATGACTAGCGGGAGCACAGATACGCAGTATTTT
CDR3 protein: CAWSMTSGSTDTQYF

V gene: TRBV15
clone size: -
J gene: TRBJ2-4
D gene: -
CDR3 DNA: TGTGCCACCAGCAGGTCACGGGACATTGGAGAAAACATTCAGTACTTC
CDR3 protein: CATSRSRDIGENIQYF

V gene: TRBV5-1
clone size: -
J gene: TRBJ1-4
D gene: -
CDR3 DNA: TGCGCCAGCAGCCTCAGGATTGGGAGGACTAATGAAAAACTGTTTTTT
CDR3 protein: CASSLRIGRTNEKLFF

V gene: TRBV9
clone size: -
J gene: TRBJ2-6
D gene: TRBD1
CDR3 DNA: TGTGCCAGCAGCGTAGGCGGATCGTGGGACAGACTCTCTGAGGCCAACGTCCTGACTTTC
CDR3 protein: CASSVGGSWDRLSEANVLTF

V gene: TRBV3-1/TRBV3-2
clone size: -
J gene: TRBJ1-2
D gene: TRBD1
CDR3 DNA: TGTGCCAGCAGCCAGACCCCCGGGACAGGGAATGGCTACACCTTC
CDR3 protein: CASSQTPGTGNGYTF

V gene: TRBV10-1
clone size: few
J gene: TRBJ1-1
D gene: -
CDR3 DNA: TGCGCCAGCAGGGCGGGGGACACTGAAGCTTTCTTT
CDR3 protein: CASRAGDTEAFF